Shown below are 5 T cell receptor beta chains from a single sample sequenced in a study of glioma-infiltrating T cells after dendritic cell vaccination. Time point indicated: after dendritic cell vaccination, including at tumor progression/relapse. Repertoires were generated with immunoSEQ multiplex PCR, while TCRdb's copy carries only in-frame clones and drops some. The table lists roughly 60,000 clones, roughly 84% of them singletons. Sequenced material: blood, taken after dendritic cell vaccination. Receptors were obtained from a human donor with glioblastoma.

This chain connects TRBV2 to TRBJ2-2; D remains unclear. The germline V gene has CDR1 SNHLY and CDR2 FYNNEI. CDR3 size: 15 residues. The ends were cut back, 3 bases at V and 1 base at J, with 9 bases in the middle. CDR3 amino acids: CASSDTAVNTGELFF. CDR3 DNA: TGTGCCAGCAGTGACACAGCAGTGAACACCGGGGAGCTGTTTTTT.

This sequence joins TRBV28 and TRBJ1-2; a possible D gene is TRBD1 (5 bases). The CDR3 contains 12 residues. CDR1 MDHEN and CDR2 SYDVKM come from the germline V gene. V was shortened by 7 bases and J by 5 bases, with 11 bases between the two germline ends. The DNA of the CDR3 is TGTGCCAGCACGCCCGACAGATATGGCTACACCTTC. Translated: CASTPDRYGYTF.

This chain links TRBV7-2 with TRBJ1-4; D is possibly TRBD1 (6 bases). Germline V CDR1 and CDR2: SGHTA, FQGNSA. CDR3 length: 14 residues. Trimming cost V 7 bases and J 5 bases, with 14 bases left between them. CDR3: CASNLDSQNEKLFF. CDR3 nucleotide sequence: TGTGCCAGCAACTTGGACAGCCAGAATGAAAAACTGTTTTTT.

The chain combines TRBV9 with TRBJ2-1; a weak D match, TRBD2 (6 bases). Trimming pared 1 base from V and 4 bases from J, leaving 12 bases between. Germline V gene lookup returns CDR1 SGDLS and CDR2 YYNGEE. This CDR3 comprises 15 residues. CDR3 DNA: TGTGCCAGCAGCGTATGGGGGGAAACGTACAATGAGCAGTTCTTC. It is translated as CASSVWGETYNEQFF.

The V and J genes are TRBV27 and TRBJ2-7; TRBD2 agrees at 9 bases. Germline-derived CDR1 and CDR2 are MNHEY and SMNVEV (reference sequence). There are 16 residues in the CDR3. Trimming cost V 2 bases and J 3 bases; bases outside gene matches: 8. CDR3 nucleotide sequence: TGTGCCAGCAGTTTAGAAGCGGGGGGTGGTGTCTACGAGCAGTACTTC. It encodes CASSLEAGGGVYEQYF.